A selection of T cell receptor beta chains follows, all from one sample in a study of control samples from healthy donors and cancer patients. Method: immunoSEQ multiplex PCR; TCRdb's copy keeps in-frame clones and lacks some. Of 60,000 to 75,000 clones detected, 87% appear once; the ten largest clones hold approximately 2.1%. Input material: PBMCs. The receptors were sampled from a woman in her fifties or sixties with head and neck cancer. The conserved cysteine and the conserved F or W are not part of the CDR3 here.

J gene | V gene | CDR3 protein
TRBJ2-7 | TRBV30 | AWSVRTSFHGHETHYEQY
TRBJ2-2 | TRBV9 | ASSVKTNTGELF
TRBJ2-7 | TRBV4-2 | ASSQDLSRGEQY
TRBJ2-1 | TRBV4-3 | ASSQDRGLNEQF
TRBJ2-1 | TRBV15 | ATSRDGRETEQF
TRBJ2-5 | TRBV7-3 | ASSLIGGSGETQY
TRBJ2-3 | TRBV4-2 | ASSQDAGGGAEDTQY
TRBJ2-7 | TRBV5-1 | ASSLEATHEQY
TRBJ1-1 | TRBV6-5 | ANPDTFAF
TRBJ2-1 | TRBV19 | ASSTPSRQF
TRBJ2-1 | TRBV11-2 | ASRTGTGGRTYNEQF
TRBJ1-2 | TRBV7-8 | ASSLAGGTGEGYT
TRBJ2-2 | TRBV7-6 | ASSPTGNTGELF
TRBJ1-1 | TRBV6-2/TRBV6-3 | ASSYTVSTEAF
TRBJ1-6 | TRBV9 | ASSVGEIFGSPLH
TRBJ2-7 | TRBV2 | ASSPPVSYEQY
TRBJ2-3 | TRBV2 | ASRTSGDSTDTQY
TRBJ2-5 | TRBV24-1 | ATSDASTGAGETQY
TRBJ1-4 | TRBV28 | ASTAIARGPGYRYEKLF
TRBJ1-1 | TRBV6-2/TRBV6-3 | ASSFGGFGNTEAF
TRBJ1-6 | TRBV20-1 | SASPTRRVDSPLH
TRBJ2-2 | TRBV28 | ASSPTVGGELF
TRBJ2-7 | TRBV5-8 | ASSLEGAGGTYEQY
TRBJ2-1 | TRBV9 | ASSVGPFGGHNEQF
TRBJ1-1 | TRBV5-1 | ASSLTRHRTEAF
TRBJ1-2 | TRBV10-3 | AINGEANYGYT
TRBJ2-2 | TRBV5-1 | ASSLGISAANTGELF
TRBJ2-3 | TRBV2 | ASSEQGTGIIADTQY
TRBJ2-1 | TRBV9 | ASSAGTGGNEQF
TRBJ1-1 | TRBV6-2/TRBV6-3 | ASSIVPGGMNTEAF
TRBJ1-2 | TRBV29-1 | SVGGGVIYGYT
TRBJ1-2 | TRBV28 | ASSSDRGYGYT
TRBJ1-3 | TRBV6-5 | ASSPAGRPGNTIY
TRBJ2-5 | TRBV27 | ASSLYSGGLTLETQY
TRBJ1-5 | TRBV11-2 | ASSLEGDQPQH
TRBJ2-1 | TRBV28 | ASSPHTSYNEQF
TRBJ2-7 | TRBV9 | ASSVGNSYEQY
TRBJ1-6 | TRBV10-3 | AISEFGPYNSPLH
TRBJ1-4 | TRBV11-2 | ASSFGQGRSEKLF
TRBJ1-2 | TRBV5-4 | ASSLGGGTANLYGYT
TRBJ2-2 | TRBV18 | ASSPPPTGDTGELF
TRBJ1-2 | TRBV19 | ASSNRGNYGYT
TRBJ2-7 | TRBV4-3 | ASSQELTGSLRREQY
TRBJ2-1 | TRBV19 | ASSPGTWAYNEQF
TRBJ1-3 | TRBV30 | AWGVASSGNTIY
TRBJ2-1 | TRBV2 | ASSAGQSYNEQF
TRBJ1-5 | TRBV19 | ASSIGDRGQGGQPQH
TRBJ2-4 | TRBV3-1/TRBV3-2 | ASSQDELRLAKNIQY
TRBJ1-3 | TRBV20-1 | SAYRNTIY
TRBJ1-5 | TRBV6-1 | ASSEGRFNQPQH
TRBJ1-1 | TRBV5-1 | AGQQTGPNTEAF
TRBJ1-5 | TRBV7-2 | ASSLAKGDSNQPQH